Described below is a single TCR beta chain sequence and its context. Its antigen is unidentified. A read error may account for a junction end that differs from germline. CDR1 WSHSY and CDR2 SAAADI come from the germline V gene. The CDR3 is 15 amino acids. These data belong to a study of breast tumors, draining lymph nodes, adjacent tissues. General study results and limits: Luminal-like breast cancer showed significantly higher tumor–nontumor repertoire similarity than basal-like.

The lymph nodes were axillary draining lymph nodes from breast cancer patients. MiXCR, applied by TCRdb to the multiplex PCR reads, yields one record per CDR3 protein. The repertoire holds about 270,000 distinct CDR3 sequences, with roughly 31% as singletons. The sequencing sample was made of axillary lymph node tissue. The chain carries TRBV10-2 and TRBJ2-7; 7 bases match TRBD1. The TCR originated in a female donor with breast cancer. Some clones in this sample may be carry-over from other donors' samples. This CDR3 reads CVSSEQGQAAYELYF. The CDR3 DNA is TGCGTCAGCAGTGAGCAAGGACAGGCAGCCTACGAGCTGTACTTC.